Here is one T cell receptor beta chain with its context. As yet, its antigen is unknown. The data were obtained in a study of T cells in women clearing cervical HPV infection. The data were produced by immunoSEQ multiplex PCR, yet TCRdb's version contains in-frame clones alone and is incomplete. This sample's table reports roughly 14,000 clones. General study findings and limits: It is unknown whether associations predate infection; no effector/memory or HPV-specific sorting.

The sequencing sample was made of blood buffy coat. This receptor was identified in a woman between 18 and 70 years old with a cervical HPV16 infection that either progressed to CIN3+ or cleared (not recorded which).

The CDR3 DNA, read in part, is TGCAGTGCTAGAGCTGGGACTAGCGCTTACAATGAG. It specifies CSARAGTSAYNE. From start to end, the CDR3 is CSARAGTSAYNEQFF. The chain carries TRBV20-1 and TRBJ2-1, with TRBD2 matching 10 bases. The observed sequence ends 3 residues before the CDR3 terminus, with the missing tail filled in from the germline J gene. V trimming: 1 base; J trimming: 4 bases; junction bases outside the gene matches: 4. Germline CDR1 DFQATT, CDR2 SNEGSKA (reference sequence). The CDR3 sequence is 15 residues long.